Shown below are 4 T cell receptor beta chains from a single sample sequenced in a study of response to subunit inactivated influenza vaccine. Via MiXCR, TCRdb re-called the RT-PCR reads, giving one row per CDR3 protein. The data contain hundreds of thousands of distinct CDR3 sequences, less than 20% of them seen just once; the ten biggest clones take up 9.5% to 13%. The material sequenced was PBMCs from blood, taken about 5 days after vaccination. These receptors were taken from a man aged 45-65 years who received an inactivated influenza vaccine.

CDR3 DNA: TGTGCCACCAGGGACAGGGCTGATTCACCCCTCCACTTT. It is translated as CATRDRADSPLHF. The genes are TRBV15 and TRBJ1-6, with 8 bases fitting TRBD1. The CDR3 covers 13 residues. The junction had 3 bases not matched to a gene; V was cut back by 6 bases and J by 8 bases. In germline, CDR1 is LNHNV, CDR2 YYDKDF (reference sequence). The whole variable domain, remainder taken from reference TRBV15 and TRBJ1-6, is DAMVIQNPRYQVTQFGKPVTLSCSQTLNHNVMYWYQQKSSQAPKLLFHYYDKDFNNEADTPDNFQSRRPNTSFCFLDIRSPGLGDTAMYLCATRDRADSPLHFGNGTRLTVT.

This clonotype occurred once. The CDR3 nucleotides are TGTGCCAGCAGTGGACAGGGAGTGAACACCGGGGAGCTGTTTTTT. Translation: CASSGQGVNTGELFF. The V and J genes are TRBV28 and TRBJ2-2; 8 bases are shared with TRBD1. With V trimmed by 5 bases and J by 1 base, 3 bases remained unmatched. The CDR3 is 15 amino acids. Germline V lookup: CDR1 MDHEN, CDR2 SYDVKM.

This clonotype has just a few counts. The CDR3, as DNA: TGTGCCAGCAGCTTTTGGGGGTCGTACACAGATACGCAGTATTTT. The encoded protein is CASSFWGSYTDTQYF. The genes are TRBV7-2 and TRBJ2-3; D possibly uses TRBD1 or TRBD2 (5 bases each). V lost 3 bases, J lost 2 bases, and 12 bases lay in between. The CDR3 sequence is 15 residues long. CDR1 is SGHTA and CDR2 is FQGNSA in the germline V gene.

This chain uses TRBV20-1 with TRBJ2-1; D possibly matches TRBD1 or TRBD2 (7 bases each). CDR1 is DFQATT, CDR2 SNEGSKA, per germline (reference sequence). V lost 4 bases to trimming and J lost 2 bases, with 15 bases between them. The CDR3 sequence is 15 residues long. CDR3 residues: CSAKSGTVTYNEQFF. The DNA of the CDR3 is TGCAGTGCTAAGAGCGGGACAGTAACCTACAATGAGCAGTTCTTC.